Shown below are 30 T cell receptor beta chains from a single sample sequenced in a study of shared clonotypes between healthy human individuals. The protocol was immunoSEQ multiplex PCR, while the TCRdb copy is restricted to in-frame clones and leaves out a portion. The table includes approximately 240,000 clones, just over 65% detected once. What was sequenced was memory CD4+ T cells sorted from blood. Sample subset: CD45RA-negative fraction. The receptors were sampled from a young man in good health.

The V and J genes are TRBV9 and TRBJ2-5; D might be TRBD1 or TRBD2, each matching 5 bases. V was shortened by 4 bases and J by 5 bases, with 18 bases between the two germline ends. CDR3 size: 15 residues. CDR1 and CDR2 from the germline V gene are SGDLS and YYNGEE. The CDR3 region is CASSIRGASTETQYF. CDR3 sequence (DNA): TGTGCCAGCAGCATTAGGGGAGCTAGCACCGAGACCCAGTACTTC. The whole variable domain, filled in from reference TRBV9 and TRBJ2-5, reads DSGVTQTPKHLITATGQRVTLRCSPRSGDLSVYWYQQSLDQGLQFLIQYYNGEERAKGNILERFSAQQFPDLHSELNLSSLELGDSALYFCASSIRGASTETQYFGPGTRLLVL.

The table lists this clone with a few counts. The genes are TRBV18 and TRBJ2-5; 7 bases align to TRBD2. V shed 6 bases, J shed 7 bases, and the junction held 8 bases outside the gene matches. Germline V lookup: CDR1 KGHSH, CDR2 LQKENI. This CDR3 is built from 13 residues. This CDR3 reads CASSPDSGGTQYF. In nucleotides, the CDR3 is TGTGCCAGCTCCCCTGACTCGGGAGGGACCCAGTACTTC.

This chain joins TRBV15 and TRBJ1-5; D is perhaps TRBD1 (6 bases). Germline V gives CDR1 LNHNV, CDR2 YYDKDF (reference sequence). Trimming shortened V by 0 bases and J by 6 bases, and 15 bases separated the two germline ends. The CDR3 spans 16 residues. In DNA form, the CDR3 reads TGTGCCACCAGCAGAGAGGCGCAGGGGACGGGTCAGCCCCAGCATTTT. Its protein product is CATSREAQGTGQPQHF.

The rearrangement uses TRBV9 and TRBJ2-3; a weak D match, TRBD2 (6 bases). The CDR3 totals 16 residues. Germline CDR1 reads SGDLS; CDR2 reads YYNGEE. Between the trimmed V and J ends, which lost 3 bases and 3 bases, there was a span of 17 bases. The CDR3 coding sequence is TGTGCCAGCAGCGCTCTATCCGGGAGAGGAACAGATACGCAGTATTTT. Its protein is CASSALSGRGTDTQYF.

CDR3 nucleotide sequence: TGTGCCAGCAGTTTACCGGTTTCAGAGACCCAGTACTTC. Its translation: CASSLPVSETQYF. This rearrangement joins TRBV28 to TRBJ2-5, with D unclear. CDR1 is MDHEN, CDR2 SYDVKM, per germline. The V and J ends lost 2 bases and 4 bases respectively, with 8 bases between them. There are 13 residues in the CDR3.

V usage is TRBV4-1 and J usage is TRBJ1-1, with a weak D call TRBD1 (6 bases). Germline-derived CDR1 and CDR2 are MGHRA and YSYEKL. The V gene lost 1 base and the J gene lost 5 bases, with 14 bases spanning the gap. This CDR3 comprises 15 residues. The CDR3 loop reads CASSQAVGGGTEAFF. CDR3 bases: TGCGCCAGCAGCCAAGCGGTAGGGGGAGGGACTGAAGCTTTCTTT.

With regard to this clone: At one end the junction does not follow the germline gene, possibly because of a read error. CDR3 coding DNA: TGTGTCAGCAGCTTAGGTAGCGGGAGGTTTATGGACGAGCAGTACTTC. Translating gives CVSSLGSGRFMDEQYF. The rearrangement uses TRBV5-4 and TRBJ2-7, with TRBD2 matching over 10 bases. CDR1 and CDR2 from the germline V gene are SGHNT and YYREEE (reference sequence). There are 16 residues in the CDR3.

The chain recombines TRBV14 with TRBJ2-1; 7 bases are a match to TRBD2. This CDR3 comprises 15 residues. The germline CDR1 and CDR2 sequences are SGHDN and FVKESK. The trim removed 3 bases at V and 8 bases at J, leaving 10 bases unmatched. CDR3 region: CASSHGLVGGHEQFF. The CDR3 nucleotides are TGTGCCAGCAGCCACGGACTAGTCGGCGGCCATGAGCAGTTCTTC.

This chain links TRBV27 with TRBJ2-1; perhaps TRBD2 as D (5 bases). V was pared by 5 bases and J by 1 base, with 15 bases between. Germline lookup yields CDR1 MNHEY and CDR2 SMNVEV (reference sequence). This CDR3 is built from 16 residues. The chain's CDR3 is CASSPTGGPSYNEQFF. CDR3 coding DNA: TGTGCCAGCAGTCCGACCGGCGGGCCTTCCTACAATGAGCAGTTCTTC.

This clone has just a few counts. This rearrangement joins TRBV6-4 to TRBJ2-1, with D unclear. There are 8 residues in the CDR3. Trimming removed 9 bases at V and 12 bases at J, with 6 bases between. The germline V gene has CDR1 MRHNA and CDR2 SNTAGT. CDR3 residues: CARKWQFF. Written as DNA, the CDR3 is TGTGCCAGGAAATGGCAGTTCTTC.

The CDR3 DNA follows: TGTGCCAGCAGTGCCGGGGTAAGCTCCTACAATGAGCAGTTCTTC. Translated: CASSAGVSSYNEQFF. V is TRBV6-5 and J is TRBJ2-1; possible D gene TRBD2, 5 bases. Germline V gene sequence: CDR1 MNHEY, CDR2 SVGAGI. CDR3 length: 15 residues. V gave up 5 bases and J gave up 0 bases, with 11 bases separating them.

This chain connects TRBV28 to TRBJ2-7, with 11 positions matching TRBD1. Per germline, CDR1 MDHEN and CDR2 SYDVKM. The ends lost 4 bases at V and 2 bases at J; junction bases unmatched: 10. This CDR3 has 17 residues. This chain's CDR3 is CASSSNAGTGGPYEQYF. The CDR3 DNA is TGTGCCAGCAGTTCCAATGCCGGGACAGGGGGGCCCTACGAGCAGTACTTC.

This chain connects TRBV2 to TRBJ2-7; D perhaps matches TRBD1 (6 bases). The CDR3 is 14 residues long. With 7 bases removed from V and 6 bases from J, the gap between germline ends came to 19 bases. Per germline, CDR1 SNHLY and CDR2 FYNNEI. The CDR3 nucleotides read TGTGCCAGCATGGAACAGGGACCCTCGGCCGAGCAGTACTTC. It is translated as CASMEQGPSAEQYF.

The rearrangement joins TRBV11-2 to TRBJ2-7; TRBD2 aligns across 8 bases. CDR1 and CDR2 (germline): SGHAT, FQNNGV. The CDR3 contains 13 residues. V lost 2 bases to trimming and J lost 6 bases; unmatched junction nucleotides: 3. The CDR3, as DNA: TGTGCCAGCAGCTTAAGCGGGAGTAGCGAGCAGTACTTC. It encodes CASSLSGSSEQYF. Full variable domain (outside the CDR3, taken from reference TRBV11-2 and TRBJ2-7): EAGVAQSPRYKIIEKRQSVAFWCNPISGHATLYWYQQILGQGPKLLIQFQNNGVVDDSQLPKDRFSAERLKGVDSTLKIQPAKLEDSAVYLCASSLSGSSEQYFGPGTRLTVT.

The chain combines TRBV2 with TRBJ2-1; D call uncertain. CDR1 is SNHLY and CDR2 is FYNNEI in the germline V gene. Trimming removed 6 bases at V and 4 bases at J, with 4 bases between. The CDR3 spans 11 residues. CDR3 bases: TGTGCCAGCAGGGGTTACAATGAGCAGTTCTTC. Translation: CASRGYNEQFF.

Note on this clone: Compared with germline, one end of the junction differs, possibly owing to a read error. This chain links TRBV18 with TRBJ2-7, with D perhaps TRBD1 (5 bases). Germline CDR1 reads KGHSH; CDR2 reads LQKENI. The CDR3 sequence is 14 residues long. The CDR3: CASSPTQGSHEQYF. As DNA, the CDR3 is TGTGCCAGCTCACCGACTCAGGGCTCCCACGAGCAGTACTTC.

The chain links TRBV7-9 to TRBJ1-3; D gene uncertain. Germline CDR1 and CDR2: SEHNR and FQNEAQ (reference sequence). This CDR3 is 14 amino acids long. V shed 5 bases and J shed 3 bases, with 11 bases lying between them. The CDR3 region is CASSPPGGGNTIYF. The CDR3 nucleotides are TGTGCCAGCAGCCCCCCGGGAGGTGGAAACACCATATATTTT.

CDR3 bases: TGTGCCAGCAGCTCGATAGGGACTAGCGAATCCTACGAGCAGTACTTC. Its protein is CASSSIGTSESYEQYF. The genes are TRBV5-4 and TRBJ2-7; 10 nucleotides agree with TRBD2. This CDR3 has 16 amino acids. V lost 3 bases, J lost 1 base, and 7 bases stayed unmatched. Germline loops: CDR1 SGHNT, CDR2 YYREEE (reference sequence).

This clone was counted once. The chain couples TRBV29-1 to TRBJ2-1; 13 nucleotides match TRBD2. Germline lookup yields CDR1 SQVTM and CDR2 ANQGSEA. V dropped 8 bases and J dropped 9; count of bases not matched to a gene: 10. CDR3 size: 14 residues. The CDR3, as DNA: TGCAGCACCCGGACTAGCGGGAGTAGTCTTGAGCAGTTCTTC. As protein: CSTRTSGSSLEQFF.

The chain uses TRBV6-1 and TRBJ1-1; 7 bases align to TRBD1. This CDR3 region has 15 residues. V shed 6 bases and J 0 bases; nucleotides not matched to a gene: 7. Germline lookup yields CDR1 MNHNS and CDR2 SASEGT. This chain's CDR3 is CASRARQGLNTEAFF. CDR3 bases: TGTGCCAGCAGGGCACGACAGGGCCTGAACACTGAAGCTTTCTTT.

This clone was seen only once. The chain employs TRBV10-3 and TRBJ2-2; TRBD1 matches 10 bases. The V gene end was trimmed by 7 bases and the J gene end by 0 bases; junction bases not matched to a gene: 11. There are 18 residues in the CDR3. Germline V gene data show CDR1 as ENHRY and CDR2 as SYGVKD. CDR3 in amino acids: CAINQNRDRGTNTGELFF. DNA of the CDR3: TGTGCCATCAATCAGAACCGGGACAGGGGAACGAACACCGGGGAGCTGTTTTTT.

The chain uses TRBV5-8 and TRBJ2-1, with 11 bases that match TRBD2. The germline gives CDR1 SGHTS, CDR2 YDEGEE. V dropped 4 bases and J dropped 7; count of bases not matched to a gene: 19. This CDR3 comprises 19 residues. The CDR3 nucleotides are TGTGCCAGCAGCGAGCTAGGGACTAGCGGAAGCCATGAGGGTAATGAGCAGTTCTTC. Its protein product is CASSELGTSGSHEGNEQFF.

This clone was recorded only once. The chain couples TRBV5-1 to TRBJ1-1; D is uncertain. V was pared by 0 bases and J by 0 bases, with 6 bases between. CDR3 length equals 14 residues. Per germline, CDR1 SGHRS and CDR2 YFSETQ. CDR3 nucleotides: TGCGCCAGCAGCTTGGCCAGCATGAACACTGAAGCTTTCTTT. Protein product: CASSLASMNTEAFF.

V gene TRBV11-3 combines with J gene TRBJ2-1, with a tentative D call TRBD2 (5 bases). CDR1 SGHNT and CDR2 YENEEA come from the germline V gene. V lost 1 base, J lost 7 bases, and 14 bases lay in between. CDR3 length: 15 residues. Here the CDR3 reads CASSLVLAGMNEQFF. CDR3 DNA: TGTGCCAGCAGCTTAGTCCTAGCCGGAATGAATGAGCAGTTCTTC.

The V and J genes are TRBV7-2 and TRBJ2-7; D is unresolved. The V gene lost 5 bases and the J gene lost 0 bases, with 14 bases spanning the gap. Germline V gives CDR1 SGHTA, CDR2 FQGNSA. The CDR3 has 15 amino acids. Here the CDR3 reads CASSPQLGSSYEQYF. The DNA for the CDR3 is TGTGCCAGCAGCCCCCAGCTGGGAAGCTCCTACGAGCAGTACTTC.

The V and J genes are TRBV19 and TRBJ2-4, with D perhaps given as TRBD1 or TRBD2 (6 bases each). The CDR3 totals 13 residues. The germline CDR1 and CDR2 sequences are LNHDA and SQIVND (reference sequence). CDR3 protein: CASSGAGNDIQYF. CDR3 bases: TGTGCTTCCTCGGGGGCCGGGAATGACATTCAGTACTTC.

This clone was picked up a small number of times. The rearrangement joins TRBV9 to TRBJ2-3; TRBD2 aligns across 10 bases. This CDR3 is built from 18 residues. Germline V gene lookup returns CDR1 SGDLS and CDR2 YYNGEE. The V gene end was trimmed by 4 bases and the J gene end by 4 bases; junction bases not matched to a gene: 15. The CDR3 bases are TGTGCCAGCAGCCGGCTAGCGGGAGCTGGGGTCAGCGCAGATACGCAGTATTTT. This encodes CASSRLAGAGVSADTQYF.

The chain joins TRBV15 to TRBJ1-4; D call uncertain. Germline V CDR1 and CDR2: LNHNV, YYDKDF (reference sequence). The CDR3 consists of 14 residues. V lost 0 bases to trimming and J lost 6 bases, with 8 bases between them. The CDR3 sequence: CATSRETGHEKLFF. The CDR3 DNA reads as TGTGCCACCAGCAGAGAGACCGGTCATGAAAAACTGTTTTTT.

The chain's CDR3 is CASRVQGGGNQPQHF. The CDR3 nucleotides read TGTGCCAGCAGGGTTCAGGGCGGGGGCAATCAGCCCCAGCATTTT. The chain uses TRBV28 and TRBJ1-5; tentatively, D is TRBD1 (5 bases). Trimming shortened V by 6 bases and J by 2 bases, and 14 bases separated the two germline ends. This CDR3 spans 15 amino acids. Germline lookup yields CDR1 MDHEN and CDR2 SYDVKM.

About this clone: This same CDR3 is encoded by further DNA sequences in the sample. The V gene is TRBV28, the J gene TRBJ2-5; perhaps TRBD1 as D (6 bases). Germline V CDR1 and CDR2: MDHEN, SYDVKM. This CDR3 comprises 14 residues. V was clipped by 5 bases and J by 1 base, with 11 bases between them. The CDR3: CASSPQGIQETQYF. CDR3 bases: TGTGCCAGCAGTCCGCAGGGGATCCAAGAGACCCAGTACTTC.